The clone carrying this T cell receptor (beta chain) was seen a few times. Its antigen is currently unknown. This beta chain represents an off-target read in a library built for alpha chains; its size is of limited meaning. Time point specified: sample taken at primary tumor resection. Whole RNA, isolated from tumor, nontumor lung or frozen PBMC, was sequenced without prior sorting. Trimming took 4 bases from V and 4 from J, leaving 13 bases between them. The CDR3 spans 14 residues. Germline CDR1 and CDR2: SGHAT and FQNNGV. Via MiXCR, TCRdb re-called the 5' RACE reads, giving one row per CDR3 protein. The table has about 100 distinct CDR3 sequences, 30% to 40% seen once; the top ten hold more than 35%. These data belong to a study of spatial heterogeneity in lung cancer. Study-wide points: Counts that tracked tumor mutation counts were those of expanded intratumoral alpha and beta TCRs.

This clonotype was sampled from a female donor with early-stage non-small cell lung cancer. The sample was lung tumor tissue, taken at surgery. This chain joins TRBV11-2 and TRBJ1-1; tentative D call: TRBD1 (6 bases). This chain's CDR3 is CASSYVEGGTEAFF. The CDR3 region has the DNA TGTGCCAGCAGCTACGTCGAAGGGGGCACTGAAGCTTTCTTT.